The 10 T cell receptor beta chains given below trace back to one sample, sequenced in a study of blood T cell repertoires in COVID-19. The assay was immunoSEQ multiplex PCR, and TCRdb's table has in-frame clones only and misses some. The data contain 250,000 to 350,000 clones, around 90% of them seen just once; the ten biggest clones take up 2.6%. The specimen was PBMCs or T cells enriched from blood (not recorded which). All receptors come from a man in his 60s who had recovered from COVID-19.

V usage is TRBV7-9 and J usage is TRBJ2-1, with 10 bases lining up with TRBD2. The germline CDR1 and CDR2 sequences are SEHNR and FQNEAQ (reference sequence). Unmatched junction bases numbered 3, after V lost 4 bases and J lost 0 bases. This CDR3 is 16 amino acids long. CDR3 in amino acids: CASSWGLASSYNEQFF. In DNA, the CDR3 is TGTGCCAGCAGCTGGGGACTAGCGAGCTCCTACAATGAGCAGTTCTTC.

The chain couples TRBV4-1 to TRBJ1-6, with D unresolved. Germline CDR1 and CDR2: MGHRA and YSYEKL. CDR3 length equals 13 residues. V was trimmed by 4 bases and J by 7 bases, leaving 8 bases between them. CDR3 protein: CASSPLENSPLHF. The CDR3 DNA sequence: TGCGCCAGCAGCCCTCTTGAGAATTCACCCCTCCACTTT.

The chain has TRBV2 and TRBJ1-1; 7 bases match TRBD1. V was clipped by 7 bases and J by 1 base; unmatched bases: 6. Germline V lookup: CDR1 SNHLY, CDR2 FYNNEI. This CDR3 has 14 amino acids. CDR3 sequence (DNA): TGTGCCAGCAATTTACAGGGGCGGAACACTGAAGCTTTCTTT. It is translated as CASNLQGRNTEAFF.

The V and J genes are TRBV3-1 (or the pseudogene TRBV3-2) and TRBJ1-1; possibly TRBD1 for D (6 bases). The length of the CDR3 is 12 residues. Between the trimmed V and J ends, which lost 1 base and 6 bases, there was a span of 6 bases. Germline V lookup: CDR1 LGHDT, CDR2 YNNKEL (reference sequence). The CDR3 spells CASSQGTAEAFF. For the CDR3, the DNA is TGTGCCAGCAGCCAAGGGACAGCTGAAGCTTTCTTT.

The chain joins TRBV7-2 to TRBJ2-5, with 8 bases that match TRBD2. Germline V gives CDR1 SGHTA, CDR2 FQGNSA. This CDR3 spans 16 amino acids. V shed 2 bases and J 4 bases; nucleotides not matched to a gene: 9. CDR3 coding DNA: TGTGCCAGCAGCTTATGGTTGTCGGGGGGGATAGAGACCCAGTACTTC. Its protein product is CASSLWLSGGIETQYF. The entire variable domain, with the rest obtained from reference TRBV7-2 and TRBJ2-5, is as follows: GAGVSQSPSNKVTEKGKDVELRCDPISGHTALYWYRQSLGQGLEFLIYFQGNSAPDKSGLPSDRFSAERTGGSVSTLTIQRTQQEDSAVYLCASSLWLSGGIETQYFGPGTRLLVL.

This rearrangement joins TRBV9 to TRBJ2-5; D uncertain. V dropped 3 bases and J dropped 2 bases, with 14 bases sitting between them. Per the germline V gene, CDR1 is SGDLS and CDR2 is YYNGEE. This CDR3 contains 15 residues. The CDR3 DNA is TGTGCCAGCAGCGCCAATTCAGTGTTTCAAGAGACCCAGTACTTC. Protein sequence: CASSANSVFQETQYF.

The J gene is TRBJ2-1, the V gene TRBV10-3; the match to TRBD1 covers 8 bases. V trimming: 1 base; J trimming: 10 bases; junction bases outside the gene matches: 9. The length of the CDR3 is 15 residues. Looked up from germline, CDR1 is ENHRY and CDR2 is SYGVKD. The CDR3 loop reads CAISEYPQGDREQFF. As DNA, the CDR3 is TGTGCCATCAGTGAGTATCCACAGGGGGATCGCGAGCAGTTCTTC.

The chain recombines TRBV27 with TRBJ2-2; TRBD2 is a possible D gene (5 bases). CDR1 is MNHEY, CDR2 SMNVEV, per germline (reference sequence). The CDR3 is made up of 16 amino acids. V was trimmed by 3 bases and J by 2 bases, leaving 13 bases between them. CDR3 nucleotides: TGTGCCAGCAGTTTGAGGGCCTTATTAAACACCGGGGAGCTGTTTTTT. It specifies CASSLRALLNTGELFF.

The rearrangement links TRBV18 to TRBJ2-7, with a weak D call TRBD2 (6 bases). V gave up 6 bases and J gave up 2 bases, with 17 bases separating them. Per germline, CDR1 KGHSH and CDR2 LQKENI. CDR3 size: 15 residues. CDR3 coding DNA: TGTGCCAGCTCCCAGGGTGGTAGCGGAGCCTACGAGCAGTACTTC. Encoded protein: CASSQGGSGAYEQYF.

The rearrangement links TRBV9 to TRBJ2-7, with 9 bases lining up with TRBD2. Trimming at V came to 3 bases and at J to 6 bases, leaving 16 bases not matched to a gene. CDR1 SGDLS and CDR2 YYNGEE come from the germline V gene. The CDR3 extends over 17 amino acids. DNA for the CDR3: TGTGCCAGCAGCGAGGCCCCCCCGGGACTAGCTTCTACCGAGCAGTACTTC. It codes for CASSEAPPGLASTEQYF.